The next 10 T cell receptor beta chains were all read from a single sample in a study of cytomegalovirus exposure and HLA in healthy donors. PCR employed 60 Vbeta and 13 Jbeta primers. Measured with immunoSEQ multiplex PCR; TCRdb has only the in-frame clones, and not every one. The repertoire holds 100,000 to 150,000 clones, with more than 75% as singletons. Sequenced sample: PBMCs. These receptors were taken from a man aged 40-50 years in good health and CMV-seronegative.

The rearrangement links TRBV30 to TRBJ2-1; no definite D call. V was trimmed by 2 bases and J by 2 bases, leaving 13 bases between them. The CDR3 is made up of 15 amino acids. Germline values: CDR1 GTSNPN, CDR2 SVGIG (reference sequence). As DNA, the CDR3 is TGTGCCTGGAGTAAATATTCCACAGCCTACAATGAGCAGTTCTTC. Protein product: CAWSKYSTAYNEQFF.

The rearrangement links TRBV15 to TRBJ2-3; TRBD2 is a possible D gene (6 bases). The CDR3 totals 17 residues. Germline loops: CDR1 LNHNV, CDR2 YYDKDF (reference sequence). V was trimmed by 2 bases and J by 4 bases, leaving 19 bases between them. The DNA for the CDR3 is TGTGCCACCAGCAGACCCCAGGAGGGGTTTCGTTCAGATACGCAGTATTTT. Residues: CATSRPQEGFRSDTQYF.

The V call is TRBV2, the J call TRBJ1-1; D is ambiguous. Germline CDR1 reads SNHLY; CDR2 reads FYNNEI. V shed 11 bases and J shed 0 bases, with 16 bases lying between them. This CDR3 spans 14 amino acids. The CDR3 spells CAQAYRRVNTEAFF. For the CDR3, the DNA is TGTGCCCAGGCCTATAGGAGGGTGAACACTGAAGCTTTCTTT.

The chain joins TRBV5-5 to TRBJ2-2; TRBD2 might be the D (6 bases). The V gene's germline CDR1 is SGHKS and CDR2 YYEKEE (reference sequence). Trimming pared 5 bases from V and 5 bases from J, leaving 19 bases between. This CDR3 contains 16 residues. This CDR3 is CASSFRGGTQTGELFF. The CDR3 bases are TGTGCCAGCAGTTTCCGTGGCGGGACTCAGACCGGGGAGCTGTTTTTT. Supplemented by reference TRBV5-5 and TRBJ2-2, the full variable domain reads DAGVTQSPTHLIKTRGQQVTLRCSPISGHKSVSWYQQVLGQGPQFIFQYYEKEERGRGNFPDRFSARQFPNYSSELNVNALLLGDSALYLCASSFRGGTQTGELFFGEGSRLTVL.

The chain has TRBV18 and TRBJ2-2; TRBD1 might be the D (6 bases). V was pared by 4 bases and J by 0 bases, with 12 bases between. The CDR3 is 16 amino acids. CDR1 KGHSH and CDR2 LQKENI come from the germline V gene. CDR3 DNA sequence: TGTGCCAGCTCACAACCGGGACAATCGAACACCGGGGAGCTGTTTTTT. Translating it yields CASSQPGQSNTGELFF. The variable domain in full, completed from reference TRBV18 and TRBJ2-2, reads NAGVMQNPRHLVRRRGQEARLRCSPMKGHSHVYWYRQLPEEGLKFMVYLQKENIIDESGMPKERFSAEFPKEGPSILRIQQVVRGDSAAYFCASSQPGQSNTGELFFGEGSRLTVL.

This clone has a handful of counts. J is TRBJ2-3 and V is TRBV9; unclear D gene. Germline CDR1 and CDR2: SGDLS and YYNGEE. V was clipped by 3 bases and J by 2 bases, with 7 bases between them. The CDR3 length is 13 residues. CDR3 protein: CASSAYHTDTQYF. The DNA of the CDR3 is TGTGCCAGCAGCGCCTACCACACAGATACGCAGTATTTT.

The rearrangement uses TRBV2 and TRBJ2-4, with 8 nucleotides matching TRBD1. This CDR3 has 14 residues. After removal of 6 bases from V and 3 bases from J, the junction contained 4 bases not matched to a gene. In germline, CDR1 is SNHLY, CDR2 FYNNEI. CDR3 bases: TGTGCCAGCAGCTCACAGGGGGGCAAAAACATTCAGTACTTC. Translating gives CASSSQGGKNIQYF.

The rearrangement joins TRBV7-8 to TRBJ1-1; the D is unclear. Per germline, CDR1 SGHVS and CDR2 FQNEAQ. This CDR3 is built from 15 residues. The germline V and J ends were trimmed by 3 bases and 4 bases, with 15 bases remaining between them. The CDR3 protein is CASSFATEVVTEAFF. The DNA of the CDR3 is TGTGCCAGCAGCTTTGCAACGGAGGTGGTCACTGAAGCTTTCTTT.

The J gene is TRBJ1-1, the V gene TRBV18; D perhaps matches TRBD1 (5 bases). Germline V CDR1 and CDR2: KGHSH, LQKENI. Trimming took off 2 bases at V and 1 base at J, with 11 bases between the two ends. This CDR3 has 15 residues. The CDR3 sequence: CASSPGGVSNTEAFF. In DNA form, the CDR3 reads TGTGCCAGCTCACCAGGGGGGGTATCGAACACTGAAGCTTTCTTT. The whole variable domain, filled in from reference TRBV18 and TRBJ1-1, reads NAGVMQNPRHLVRRRGQEARLRCSPMKGHSHVYWYRQLPEEGLKFMVYLQKENIIDESGMPKERFSAEFPKEGPSILRIQQVVRGDSAAYFCASSPGGVSNTEAFFGQGTRLTVV.

The rearrangement joins TRBV19 to TRBJ1-6; 7 bases agree with TRBD1. The J segment lost 11 bases and the V segment lost 4 bases, leaving 20 bases of the junction unmatched. Per the germline V gene, CDR1 is LNHDA and CDR2 is SQIVND (reference sequence). The length of the CDR3 is 18 residues. CDR3: CASSNWGGTGDYEPPLHF. The CDR3 coding sequence is TGTGCCAGTAGTAACTGGGGAGGCACAGGGGATTACGAACCACCCCTCCACTTT.